This T cell receptor (beta chain) was sequenced in a study of circulating and synovial CD4+ cells in juvenile arthritis (dated by TCRdb to between 2012 and 2015). Describing the broader study: Within each patient, the TCRbeta CDR3 repertoires of synovial CD4 T cells, bulk blood CD4 T cells and circulating HLA-DR+ CD4 T cells were compared. The goal of repertoire sequencing was to confirm that a circulating synovial-like CD4 T cell subset was enriched in synovial clonotypes.

Here is what the overall study found, with its caveats: Since overlap with synovium went up as sequencing depth increased, the measured fractions of shared clonotypes likely underestimated the full repertoire overlap. Traditional Vbeta family usage analysis did not detect the difference between circulating pathogenic-like lymphocytes and bulk blood T cells. Circulating pathogenic-like lymphocytes clustered together with synovial T cells and shared a substantially larger fraction of CDR3 sequences with synovium than bulk blood did. Because CPL samples and bulk blood CD4 samples differed in T cell genome counts by at least an order of magnitude, sample-size effects were addressed. Synovial and circulating pathogenic-like lymphocyte repertoires were less diverse than bulk blood CD4 repertoires, with some CPL samples as oligoclonal as synovium.

The sequenced samples came from patients who had active juvenile idiopathic arthritis. Cells were sorted immediately after thawing, with dead cells excluded using Live/Dead Fixable Near-IR Stain. With regard to this clone: Its antigen is still unknown. The record has no base qualities; no much larger clone is one base away.

The library was generated by the immunoSEQ multiplex PCR assay. An external provider carried out the TCRbeta CDR3 sequencing as a commercial service. Per the original workflow: The analyses relied on productive nucleotide sequences along with amino acid sequences obtained through in silico translation. To equalise sample size, diversity was assessed as Renyi entropy across alpha values by taking the median of 200 repeated subsamples. Pairwise repertoire distance was calculated as one minus the Chao-modified Jaccard index to correct for under-sampling and was used for clustering. Frequency-weighted overlap with synovial clonotypes was computed at 200 sample sizes with 200 draws without replacement at each size, and the value at the size of the smaller sample was reported. The immuneACCESS repertoire file appears here via TCRdb, limited to in-frame rearrangements. These files lack a portion of the clones; in checked studies, under half of the deficit traces to unresolved V genes, and the cause of the others is not known. V and J calls plus clone size are reproduced from that table; the DNA served to infer D and trimming. The sample records tens of thousands of clones, 93% of which are singletons. The ten largest clones capture 2.9% of the sample.

The clonotype was recovered from a human donor with juvenile idiopathic arthritis. The specimen was CD4+ T cells from blood.

The DNA sequence is TGTGCCAGCTCACCACGAGATACCAATCAGCCCCAGCATTTT. This translates into CASSPRDTNQPQHF. This receptor chain uses TRBV18 and TRBJ1-5; the D gene cannot be named for sure. V lost 1 base and J lost 3 bases; the stretch between them is 7 bases long. As encoded in the germline V gene, CDR1 is KGHSH while CDR2 is LQKENI. From cysteine to phenylalanine, the CDR3 is 14 amino acids long. Only the CDR3 portion is preserved as DNA: 42 bases, with reading frame beginning at the first base.